This entry concerns a single TCR beta chain. The sample is drawn from a study of PD-1 blockade in classical Hodgkin lymphoma. V lost 7 bases to trimming and J lost 1 base; unmatched junction nucleotides: 1. Germline assignment: CDR1 GTSNPN and CDR2 SVGIG (reference sequence). This CDR3 spans 12 amino acids. The time point denotes: cycle 4 day 1 (C4D1), after 5 to 7 weeks of nivolumab. Following autologous stem cell transplantation, relapse occurred in every patient, and exposure to brentuximab vedotin varied. Profiled with immunoSEQ multiplex PCR; TCRdb holds only in-frame clones, not every one. The top ten clones hold approximately 15% of a sample with approximately 100,000 clones, 75% to 85% of them seen once.

The TCR originated in a human donor with classical Hodgkin lymphoma. The chain employs TRBV30 and TRBJ2-5, with 9 bases matching TRBD1. The specimen comprised peripheral blood mononuclear cells (PBMCs), sampled before the fourth cycle of nivolumab. The CDR3 is CASGQGQETQYF. The CDR3 DNA reads as TGTGCCTCGGGACAGGGCCAAGAGACCCAGTACTTC.